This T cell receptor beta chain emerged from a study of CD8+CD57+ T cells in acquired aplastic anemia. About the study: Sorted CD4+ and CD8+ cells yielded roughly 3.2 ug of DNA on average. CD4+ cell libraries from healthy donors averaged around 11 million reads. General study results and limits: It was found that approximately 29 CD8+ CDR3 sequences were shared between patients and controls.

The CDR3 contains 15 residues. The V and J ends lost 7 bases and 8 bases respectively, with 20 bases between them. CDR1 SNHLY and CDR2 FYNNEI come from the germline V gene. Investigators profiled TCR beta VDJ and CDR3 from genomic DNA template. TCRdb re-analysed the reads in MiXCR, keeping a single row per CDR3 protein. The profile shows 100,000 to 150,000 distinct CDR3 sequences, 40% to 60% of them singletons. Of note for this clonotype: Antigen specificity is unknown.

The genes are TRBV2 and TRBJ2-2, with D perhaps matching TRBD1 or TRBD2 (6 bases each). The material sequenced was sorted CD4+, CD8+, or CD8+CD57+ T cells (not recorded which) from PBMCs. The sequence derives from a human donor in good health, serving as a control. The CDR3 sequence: CASIPGAGLPGELFF. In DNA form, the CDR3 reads TGTGCCAGCATCCCGGGGGCCGGATTACCTGGGGAGCTGTTTTTT.